The rows below give T cell receptor beta chains drawn from one sample of a study of T-cell reconstitution after alpha-beta-depleted transplantation in children. Via MiXCR, TCRdb re-called the PCR reads, giving one row per CDR3 protein. The sample has 300,000 to 400,000 distinct CDR3 sequences, about 14% seen once. The starting material was PBMCs, obtained from the stem cell graft. These receptors came from a human donor who donated a stem cell graft to a child with Fanconi anemia. The CDR3 runs from the conserved cysteine through the conserved F or W. D genes are given only for firm matches. Not every row has a clone size; where given, it reads once, few, many or a size class.

clone_size: NA
j_call: TRBJ1-4
v_call: TRBV5-1
d_call: NA
cdr3_aa: CASSFGTKLAEKLFF
cdr3_nt: TGCGCCAGCAGCTTCGGAACCAAACTAGCAGAAAAACTGTTTTTT

clone_size: few
j_call: TRBJ1-1
v_call: TRBV7-3
d_call: NA
cdr3_aa: CASRRSEDTEAFF
cdr3_nt: TGTGCCAGCAGAAGGAGTGAGGACACTGAAGCTTTCTTT

clone_size: NA
j_call: TRBJ2-1
v_call: TRBV29-1
d_call: TRBD2
cdr3_aa: CSGVLRGAVNEQFF
cdr3_nt: TGCAGCGGGGTCTTGCGGGGGGCCGTCAATGAGCAGTTCTTC

clone_size: many
j_call: TRBJ1-6
v_call: TRBV27
d_call: NA
cdr3_aa: CASGYLQGTAPLHF
cdr3_nt: TGTGCCAGCGGGTACTTACAGGGTACGGCACCCCTCCACTTT

clone_size: few
j_call: TRBJ1-3
v_call: TRBV13
d_call: NA
cdr3_aa: CASTQLGRTGNTIYF
cdr3_nt: TGTGCCAGCACCCAACTAGGACGGACTGGAAACACCATATATTTT

clone_size: NA
j_call: TRBJ1-5
v_call: TRBV5-1
d_call: NA
cdr3_aa: CASSLGGVDQPQHF
cdr3_nt: TGCGCCAGCAGCTTGGGGGGGGTGGACCAGCCCCAGCATTTT

clone_size: few
j_call: TRBJ2-1
v_call: TRBV5-5
d_call: NA
cdr3_aa: CASSLRYWGNEQFF
cdr3_nt: TGTGCCAGCAGCTTGAGGTACTGGGGCAATGAGCAGTTCTTC

clone_size: NA
j_call: TRBJ2-1
v_call: TRBV7-8
d_call: TRBD2
cdr3_aa: CASSLLAGEFIKAYNEQFF
cdr3_nt: TGTGCCAGCAGCTTATTAGCGGGCGAATTTATAAAGGCCTACAATGAGCAGTTCTTC

clone_size: NA
j_call: TRBJ2-3
v_call: TRBV2
d_call: NA
cdr3_aa: CASSEAATGWSDTQYF
cdr3_nt: TGTGCCAGCAGTGAAGCGGCTACAGGGTGGTCAGATACGCAGTATTTT

clone_size: many
j_call: TRBJ2-7
v_call: TRBV7-2
d_call: TRBD1
cdr3_aa: CASSSSHGTGVEQYF
cdr3_nt: TGTGCCAGCAGCTCATCGCACGGGACAGGGGTCGAGCAGTACTTC

clone_size: NA
j_call: TRBJ1-1
v_call: TRBV3-1
d_call: NA
cdr3_aa: CASSQEAYTEAFF
cdr3_nt: TGTGCCAGCAGCCAAGAGGCTTACACTGAAGCTTTCTTT

clone_size: NA
j_call: TRBJ1-2
v_call: TRBV7-2
d_call: NA
cdr3_aa: CASSLERVGGYTF
cdr3_nt: TGTGCCAGCAGCTTAGAAAGGGTCGGCGGCTACACCTTC

clone_size: NA
j_call: TRBJ2-5
v_call: TRBV2
d_call: NA
cdr3_aa: CASRIDAETQYF
cdr3_nt: TGTGCCAGCAGGATAGATGCGGAGACCCAGTACTTC

clone_size: few
j_call: TRBJ1-4
v_call: TRBV5-1
d_call: TRBD1
cdr3_aa: CASSPLGTDEKLFF
cdr3_nt: TGCGCCAGCAGCCCGCTAGGGACAGATGAAAAACTGTTTTTT

clone_size: few
j_call: TRBJ2-2
v_call: TRBV11-2
d_call: NA
cdr3_aa: CASSLVRSGELFF
cdr3_nt: TGTGCCAGCAGTTTAGTACGGTCCGGGGAGCTGTTTTTT

clone_size: NA
j_call: TRBJ2-7
v_call: TRBV6-5
d_call: TRBD1
cdr3_aa: CASSYSGGRGPSYEQYF
cdr3_nt: TGTGCCAGCAGTTACTCCGGCGGCAGGGGGCCCTCCTACGAGCAGTACTTC

clone_size: many
j_call: TRBJ2-2
v_call: TRBV2
d_call: TRBD1
cdr3_aa: CAIDRGSGELFF
cdr3_nt: TGTGCCATCGACAGGGGATCCGGGGAGCTGTTTTTT

clone_size: few
j_call: TRBJ1-1
v_call: TRBV20-1
d_call: NA
cdr3_aa: CSARGGFIEAFF
cdr3_nt: TGCAGTGCTAGAGGCGGCTTTATTGAAGCTTTCTTT

clone_size: NA
j_call: TRBJ1-2
v_call: TRBV12-3/TRBV12-4
d_call: NA
cdr3_aa: CASSSQLQYGYTF
cdr3_nt: TGTGCCAGCAGCTCACAGCTCCAATATGGCTACACCTTC

clone_size: NA
j_call: TRBJ1-1
v_call: TRBV12-3/TRBV12-4
d_call: TRBD1
cdr3_aa: CASSKIRDREAFF
cdr3_nt: TGTGCCAGCAGTAAAATAAGGGACAGAGAAGCTTTCTTT

clone_size: many
j_call: TRBJ1-1
v_call: TRBV6-1
d_call: TRBD1
cdr3_aa: CASNAGQSNTEAFF
cdr3_nt: TGTGCCAGCAATGCGGGACAGTCGAACACTGAAGCTTTCTTT

clone_size: NA
j_call: TRBJ1-5
v_call: TRBV27
d_call: TRBD1
cdr3_aa: CASKRQGGNQPQHF
cdr3_nt: TGTGCCAGCAAACGACAGGGCGGGAATCAGCCCCAGCATTTT

clone_size: NA
j_call: TRBJ1-3
v_call: TRBV5-5
d_call: NA
cdr3_aa: CASSGVPGNTIYF
cdr3_nt: TGTGCCAGCAGCGGGGTTCCTGGAAACACCATATATTTT

clone_size: NA
j_call: TRBJ2-1
v_call: TRBV19
d_call: TRBD2
cdr3_aa: CASSFGGDGYNEQFF
cdr3_nt: TGTGCCAGTAGTTTCGGGGGGGACGGATACAATGAGCAGTTCTTC

clone_size: many
j_call: TRBJ2-3
v_call: TRBV11-2
d_call: NA
cdr3_aa: CASSRDGLISTDTQYF
cdr3_nt: TGTGCCAGCAGCCGGGACGGACTAATTAGCACAGATACGCAGTATTTT

clone_size: many
j_call: TRBJ1-1
v_call: TRBV6-2/TRBV6-3
d_call: TRBD1
cdr3_aa: CASSRAGTDAFF
cdr3_nt: TGTGCCAGCAGTAGGGCCGGGACAGACGCTTTCTTT

clone_size: few
j_call: TRBJ2-1
v_call: TRBV7-2
d_call: TRBD2
cdr3_aa: CASTREGTSLIDEQFF
cdr3_nt: TGTGCCAGCACCCGGGAGGGGACTAGCCTGATCGATGAGCAGTTCTTC

clone_size: many
j_call: TRBJ1-1
v_call: TRBV12-3/TRBV12-4
d_call: NA
cdr3_aa: CASSFSGNTEAFF
cdr3_nt: TGTGCCAGCAGCTTTTCGGGGAACACTGAAGCTTTCTTT

clone_size: NA
j_call: TRBJ1-2
v_call: TRBV6-5
d_call: NA
cdr3_aa: CASSQQGFGYTF
cdr3_nt: TGTGCCAGCAGCCAACAGGGATTTGGCTACACCTTC

clone_size: NA
j_call: TRBJ2-1
v_call: TRBV27
d_call: TRBD2
cdr3_aa: CASKRLARSYNEQFF
cdr3_nt: TGTGCCAGCAAAAGACTAGCCCGCTCCTACAATGAGCAGTTCTTC

clone_size: many
j_call: TRBJ2-5
v_call: TRBV27
d_call: NA
cdr3_aa: CASSLEGFETQYF
cdr3_nt: TGTGCCAGCAGTCTGGAAGGTTTTGAGACCCAGTACTTC

clone_size: many
j_call: TRBJ2-2
v_call: TRBV4-2
d_call: TRBD2
cdr3_aa: CASSQDTGGNTGELFF
cdr3_nt: TGTGCCAGCAGCCAAGATACGGGGGGGAACACCGGGGAGCTGTTTTTT

clone_size: few
j_call: TRBJ2-2
v_call: TRBV10-3
d_call: NA
cdr3_aa: CASGEGANTGELFF
cdr3_nt: TGTGCCTCAGGGGAGGGGGCTAACACCGGGGAGCTGTTTTTT

clone_size: NA
j_call: TRBJ1-5
v_call: TRBV20-1
d_call: NA
cdr3_aa: CSAIQGKGQPQHF
cdr3_nt: TGCAGTGCTATACAGGGAAAGGGGCAGCCCCAGCATTTT

clone_size: NA
j_call: TRBJ1-6
v_call: TRBV7-2
d_call: TRBD1
cdr3_aa: CASSLHRDRGQAPLHF
cdr3_nt: TGTGCCAGCAGCTTGCACCGGGACAGGGGACAAGCACCCCTCCACTTT

clone_size: few
j_call: TRBJ2-3
v_call: TRBV9
d_call: NA
cdr3_aa: CASSVGETFTDTQYF
cdr3_nt: TGTGCCAGCAGCGTCGGGGAAACCTTCACAGATACGCAGTATTTT

clone_size: NA
j_call: TRBJ2-1
v_call: TRBV5-5
d_call: TRBD1
cdr3_aa: CASSTRQGPFNEQFF
cdr3_nt: TGTGCCAGCAGCACGAGACAGGGCCCTTTCAATGAGCAGTTCTTC

clone_size: many
j_call: TRBJ2-3
v_call: TRBV7-2
d_call: NA
cdr3_aa: CASSLRLGPDTQYF
cdr3_nt: TGTGCCAGCAGCCTGCGACTGGGCCCAGATACGCAGTATTTT

clone_size: NA
j_call: TRBJ1-5
v_call: TRBV27
d_call: NA
cdr3_aa: CARSRDTLTNQPQHF
cdr3_nt: TGTGCCAGGAGCCGGGACACCTTAACGAATCAGCCCCAGCATTTT

clone_size: few
j_call: TRBJ2-3
v_call: TRBV9
d_call: TRBD1
cdr3_aa: CASSSHPGTGVDTQYF
cdr3_nt: TGTGCCAGCAGCTCACACCCCGGGACAGGGGTAGATACGCAGTATTTT

clone_size: few
j_call: TRBJ2-3
v_call: TRBV30
d_call: NA
cdr3_aa: CAWSVTLSDTDTQYF
cdr3_nt: TGTGCCTGGAGTGTAACCCTGTCAGACACAGATACGCAGTATTTT

clone_size: many
j_call: TRBJ2-2
v_call: TRBV5-1
d_call: NA
cdr3_aa: CASSLRSTHSNTGELFF
cdr3_nt: TGCGCCAGCAGCTTAAGGTCTACCCACTCGAACACCGGGGAGCTGTTTTTT

clone_size: once
j_call: TRBJ1-1
v_call: TRBV29-1
d_call: NA
cdr3_aa: CSVGKSGANTEAFF
cdr3_nt: TGCAGCGTTGGGAAGTCAGGGGCGAACACTGAAGCTTTCTTT

clone_size: many
j_call: TRBJ2-2
v_call: TRBV7-8
d_call: NA
cdr3_aa: CASSFGTSNTGELFF
cdr3_nt: TGTGCCAGCAGCTTCGGGACATCGAACACCGGGGAGCTGTTTTTT

clone_size: many
j_call: TRBJ1-3
v_call: TRBV20-1
d_call: TRBD1
cdr3_aa: CSARDRTGINTIYF
cdr3_nt: TGCAGTGCTAGAGACCGGACAGGGATAAACACCATATATTTT

clone_size: many
j_call: TRBJ2-2
v_call: TRBV6-5
d_call: TRBD1
cdr3_aa: CASSFDMGTGLTGELFF
cdr3_nt: TGTGCCAGCAGCTTCGATATGGGGACAGGGTTGACCGGGGAGCTGTTTTTT

clone_size: NA
j_call: TRBJ2-2
v_call: TRBV4-3
d_call: TRBD1
cdr3_aa: CASSHKTGTNTGELFF
cdr3_nt: TGCGCCAGCAGCCATAAGACAGGGACGAACACCGGGGAGCTGTTTTTT

clone_size: NA
j_call: TRBJ2-5
v_call: TRBV28
d_call: TRBD2
cdr3_aa: CASSLLPLAGGQETQYF
cdr3_nt: TGTGCCAGCAGTCTACTCCCCCTAGCGGGGGGGCAAGAGACCCAGTACTTC

clone_size: few
j_call: TRBJ1-1
v_call: TRBV10-2
d_call: NA
cdr3_aa: CASSASGNTEAFF
cdr3_nt: TGCGCCAGCAGTGCATCCGGGAACACTGAAGCTTTCTTT

clone_size: NA
j_call: TRBJ2-7
v_call: TRBV5-1
d_call: NA
cdr3_aa: CASAGTNYEQYF
cdr3_nt: TGCGCCAGCGCCGGGACAAACTACGAGCAGTACTTC

clone_size: many
j_call: TRBJ2-1
v_call: TRBV12-3/TRBV12-4
d_call: TRBD1
cdr3_aa: CASRTGTGPTNEQFF
cdr3_nt: TGTGCCAGCAGAACCGGGACAGGACCAACCAATGAGCAGTTCTTC

clone_size: NA
j_call: TRBJ2-1
v_call: TRBV3-1
d_call: NA
cdr3_aa: CATSPPGLLHREQFF
cdr3_nt: TGTGCCACCTCCCCCCCCGGTCTCCTCCACCGTGAGCAGTTCTTC

clone_size: NA
j_call: TRBJ2-5
v_call: TRBV20-1
d_call: TRBD2
cdr3_aa: CSARALRGGTQETQYF
cdr3_nt: TGCAGTGCTAGAGCCCTTCGCGGGGGGACCCAAGAGACCCAGTACTTC

clone_size: few
j_call: TRBJ2-1
v_call: TRBV3-1
d_call: NA
cdr3_aa: CASSQGHYNEQFF
cdr3_nt: TGTGCCAGCAGCCAAGGGCATTACAATGAGCAGTTCTTC

clone_size: few
j_call: TRBJ2-5
v_call: TRBV7-8
d_call: NA
cdr3_aa: CASSARVGERLQTQYF
cdr3_nt: TGTGCCAGCAGCGCACGAGTGGGGGAAAGGCTACAGACCCAGTACTTC

clone_size: few
j_call: TRBJ1-2
v_call: TRBV28
d_call: NA
cdr3_aa: CASSPPGWYGYTF
cdr3_nt: TGTGCCAGCAGCCCGCCGGGATGGTATGGCTACACCTTC

clone_size: once
j_call: TRBJ2-3
v_call: TRBV5-1
d_call: NA
cdr3_aa: CASSSDTEVGTQYF
cdr3_nt: TGCGCCAGCAGCTCCGACACAGAGGTGGGTACGCAGTATTTT

clone_size: NA
j_call: TRBJ2-7
v_call: TRBV19
d_call: TRBD1
cdr3_aa: CASSAGQGTYEQYF
cdr3_nt: TGTGCCAGTAGTGCAGGACAGGGGACCTACGAGCAGTACTTC

clone_size: many
j_call: TRBJ2-3
v_call: TRBV6-1
d_call: NA
cdr3_aa: CASSEQRADTQYF
cdr3_nt: TGTGCCAGCAGTGAACAAAGAGCAGATACGCAGTATTTT

clone_size: few
j_call: TRBJ1-5
v_call: TRBV29-1
d_call: NA
cdr3_aa: CSVGEGNYQPQHF
cdr3_nt: TGCAGCGTTGGGGAAGGTAACTATCAGCCCCAGCATTTT